The next 18 T cell receptor beta chains were all read from a single sample in a study of post-analysis software for immune sequencing data. Broader study findings: Relative to controls, patients had five TRBV segments at higher frequency, with TRBV5-6, TRBV5-1 and TRBV20-1 among these.

No antigen has been assigned to these receptors. The authors incorporated unique molecular identifiers into the TCR beta cDNA libraries. TCRdb processed the PCR reads anew with MiXCR; each CDR3 protein has one entry. Here the sample spans about 770,000 distinct CDR3 sequences, about half being singletons. Sequenced: blood. These receptors were collected from a girl between 5 and 17 years old with multiple sclerosis.

Of note for this clonotype: One junction end does not reproduce the germline sequence, and a read error may be involved. The V call is TRBV7-2, the J call TRBJ2-1; 11 bases map to TRBD2. Germline CDR1 reads SGHTA; CDR2 reads FQGNSA. This CDR3 region has 15 residues. CDR3 amino acids: CASSLTSGSYNGQFF. CDR3 nucleotide sequence: TGTGCCAGCAGCCTAACTAGCGGGAGCTACAATGGGCAGTTCTTC. The variable domain in full, completed from reference TRBV7-2 and TRBJ2-1, reads GAGVSQSPSNKVTEKGKDVELRCDPISGHTALYWYRQSLGQGLEFLIYFQGNSAPDKSGLPSDRFSAERTGGSVSTLTIQRTQQEDSAVYLCASSLTSGSYNGQFFGPGTRLTVL.

The rearrangement uses TRBV11-1 and TRBJ2-7, with 7 bases matching TRBD1. V dropped 5 bases and J dropped 5; count of bases not matched to a gene: 9. CDR1 and CDR2 from the germline V gene are SGHAT and FQDESV (reference sequence). This CDR3 spans 14 amino acids. CDR3 DNA: TGTGCCAGCAGCCTGGGACAGTCCACGGACGAGCAGTACTTC. Protein sequence: CASSLGQSTDEQYF.

This clonotype was picked up a small number of times. In nucleotides, the CDR3 is TGTGCCAGCAGCGAACTAGCGGGGGGAGCCTACGAGCAGTACTTC. This encodes CASSELAGGAYEQYF. The chain links TRBV7-9 to TRBJ2-7; 12 bases match TRBD2. This CDR3 region has 15 residues. The J segment lost 2 bases and the V segment lost 5 bases, leaving 4 bases of the junction unmatched. The germline CDR1 and CDR2 sequences are SEHNR and FQNEAQ (reference sequence).

The chain uses TRBV12-3 or TRBV12-4 and TRBJ2-1; 8 bases map to TRBD2. The CDR3 loop spans 16 amino acids. The ends lost 1 base at V and 3 bases at J; junction bases unmatched: 5. CDR3 residues: CASSLELADIYNEQFF. The DNA for the CDR3 is TGTGCCAGCAGTTTAGAACTAGCGGATATCTACAATGAGCAGTTCTTC.

This clonotype was seen only a few times. The CDR3 DNA sequence: TGTGCCACCAGAGCTGAACAGGGGGCATTAGATACGCAGTATTTT. This sequence encodes CATRAEQGALDTQYF. V gene TRBV15 combines with J gene TRBJ2-3; 9 positions agree with TRBD1. The V gene end was trimmed by 6 bases and the J gene end by 5 bases; junction bases not matched to a gene: 9. This CDR3 is built from 15 residues. CDR1 is LNHNV, CDR2 YYDKDF, per germline (reference sequence). Variable domain in full (rest from reference TRBV15 and TRBJ2-3): DAMVIQNPRYQVTQFGKPVTLSCSQTLNHNVMYWYQQKSSQAPKLLFHYYDKDFNNEADTPDNFQSRRPNTSFCFLDIRSPGLGDTAMYLCATRAEQGALDTQYFGPGTRLTVL.

This clonotype showed up many times. The chain carries TRBV27 and TRBJ1-5; possible D gene TRBD1, 5 bases. The CDR3 spans 14 residues. Germline values: CDR1 MNHEY, CDR2 SMNVEV (reference sequence). V was clipped by 6 bases and J by 7 bases, with 16 bases between them. The CDR3 is CASSPRTGPQPQHF. CDR3 DNA: TGTGCCAGCAGCCCTAGGACGGGACCGCAGCCCCAGCATTTT.

The V gene is TRBV15, the J gene TRBJ1-4; weak D call: TRBD1 (6 bases). From germline, CDR1 is LNHNV and CDR2 YYDKDF (reference sequence). The CDR3 consists of 15 residues. The ends were cut back, 5 bases at V and 2 bases at J, with 12 bases in the middle. The CDR3 protein is CATSGEQGTNEKLFF. CDR3 DNA sequence: TGTGCCACCAGCGGGGAACAGGGTACTAATGAAAAACTGTTTTTT.

This chain links TRBV10-3 with TRBJ1-1; D gene ambiguous. The V end lost 4 bases, the J end lost 3 bases, and 12 bases lay between the germline ends. Germline V CDR1 and CDR2: ENHRY, SYGVKD. The CDR3 totals 14 residues. The CDR3 sequence: CAISVGGRDTEAFF. In nucleotides, the CDR3 is TGTGCCATCAGTGTGGGAGGGAGAGACACTGAAGCTTTCTTT.

This clonotype was seen more than once but under ten times. J is TRBJ2-7 and V is TRBV29-1; 13 bases match TRBD2. The V gene end was trimmed by 1 base and the J gene end by 0 bases; junction bases not matched to a gene: 0. The CDR3 sequence is 15 residues long. Germline V CDR1 and CDR2: SQVTM, ANQGSEA. CDR3 in DNA: TGCAGCGTTGAAGGGACTAGCGGGAGCTCCTACGAGCAGTACTTC. Translating it yields CSVEGTSGSSYEQYF.

The table lists this clonotype with a few counts. The gene calls are TRBV29-1 and TRBJ2-1, with no clear D. Germline loops: CDR1 SQVTM, CDR2 ANQGSEA. The length of the CDR3 is 12 residues. Trimming pared 6 bases from V and 9 bases from J, leaving 15 bases between. The CDR3 nucleotides read TGCAGCGTATGGCCGCTATTGGGTGAGCAGTTCTTC. Its translation is CSVWPLLGEQFF.

The CDR3 nucleotides are TGTGCCAGCAGCGGACAGGGGCGTCCAGCTTTCTCCTACGAGCAGTACTTC. It encodes CASSGQGRPAFSYEQYF. J is TRBJ2-7 and V is TRBV12-3 or TRBV12-4; 9 positions agree with TRBD1. The CDR3 runs to 17 residues. After removal of 6 bases from V and 0 bases from J, the junction contained 12 bases not matched to a gene.

V and J are TRBV7-3 and TRBJ1-5; TRBD1 matches at 8 bases. Germline CDR1 and CDR2: SGHTA and FQGTGA. The CDR3 has 15 amino acids. The junction had 8 bases not matched to a gene; V was cut back by 6 bases and J by 4 bases. The CDR3 loop is CASSLGQGWNQPQHF. The CDR3 nucleotides read TGTGCCAGCAGTCTCGGACAGGGATGGAATCAGCCCCAGCATTTT.

Only a few counts were recorded for this clonotype. V is TRBV6-1 and J is TRBJ2-3; 8 bases map to TRBD2. The CDR3 sequence is 18 residues long. J lost 6 bases, V lost 6 bases, and 20 bases had no gene match. Germline V CDR1 and CDR2: MNHNS, SASEGT. CDR3 protein: CASSTDFPGLGDIDTQYF. The CDR3 region has the DNA TGTGCCAGCAGCACAGACTTTCCGGGACTAGGTGATATTGATACGCAGTATTTT.

This clonotype was observed a few times. This chain joins TRBV27 and TRBJ2-3, with a possible D match to TRBD1 (5 bases). CDR3 length: 16 amino acids. Germline V gene sequence: CDR1 MNHEY, CDR2 SMNVEV (reference sequence). Trimming took off 4 bases at V and 1 base at J, with 15 bases between the two ends. As DNA, the CDR3 is TGTGCCAGCAGTTACTGGGGCTTTTTGCGCACAGATACGCAGTATTTT. Protein: CASSYWGFLRTDTQYF.

The chain combines TRBV12-3 or TRBV12-4 with TRBJ2-7; possible D gene TRBD2, 5 bases. The J call is uncertain, as TRBJ2-5 better fits the DNA end. CDR3 length: 14 residues. CDR3 DNA sequence: TGTGCCAGCAGGGGTGCCGCACTCGGGAAGACCCAGTACTTC. The encoded protein is CASRGAALGKTQYF.

This chain joins TRBV15 and TRBJ2-1; a weak D match, TRBD1 (5 bases). Germline values: CDR1 LNHNV, CDR2 YYDKDF (reference sequence). There are 14 residues in the CDR3. Deletions cut 5 bases from V and 8 bases from J, with 16 bases between. CDR3 nucleotide sequence: TGTGCCACCAGCGGTCAGGGATATTCCGATGAGCAGTTCTTC. Translation: CATSGQGYSDEQFF.

The table lists this clonotype with a few counts. The V call is TRBV15, the J call TRBJ1-4, with 9 positions matching TRBD1. CDR1 is LNHNV, CDR2 YYDKDF, per germline (reference sequence). The CDR3 runs 17 residues. With 2 bases clipped from V and 8 bases from J, the junction kept 12 bases outside the gene matches. CDR3: CATSRLTPGTGSEKLFF. In DNA form, the CDR3 reads TGTGCCACCAGCAGATTAACCCCCGGGACAGGGAGCGAAAAACTGTTTTTT.

The V call is TRBV7-9, the J call TRBJ2-5, with D unresolved. Germline CDR1 SEHNR, CDR2 FQNEAQ (reference sequence). V was clipped by 6 bases and J by 3 bases, with 14 bases between them. This CDR3 is built from 14 residues. The CDR3 DNA is TGTGCCAGCAGACCAACTTCAGTCGAAGAGACCCAGTACTTC. Translated: CASRPTSVEETQYF.